The clone carrying this T cell receptor (beta chain) was counted a few times. The target antigen is unknown. The V gene's germline CDR1 is LNHDA and CDR2 SQIVND (reference sequence). Trimming cost V 5 bases and J 1 base; bases outside gene matches: 5. This CDR3 has 15 amino acids. The entry originates in a study of CD8+ T cells in alopecia areata. Reverse transcribed after extraction, RNA yielded cDNA as the sequencing template. Using immunoSEQ multiplex PCR, the repertoire was profiled, and TCRdb retains in-frame clones only, with some absent. This sample has 200,000 to 250,000 clones, with 50% to 75% found just once. General observations from the study: Affected scalp, especially in alopecia totalis/universalis, had a higher clonality than normal scalp did.

Treatment here: oral pan-JAK inhibitor, 5-10 mg twice daily. Peripheral blood samples and lesional scalp punch biopsies were obtained from alopecia areata patients. Using a FACSAria, the CD4+ and CD8+ T cells were sorted from the PBMCs. J is TRBJ1-2 and V is TRBV19; TRBD1 matches at 9 bases. This receptor was obtained from a human donor with alopecia areata. The source was CD4+ T cells sorted from blood, collected at week 4, from a patient treated with tofacitinib. The CDR3 bases are TGTGCCAGTAGTGCTCCGGGACAGGGTAACTATGGCTACACCTTC. Its protein product is CASSAPGQGNYGYTF.